These 31 T cell receptor beta chains originate from one sample sequenced in a study of blood T cell repertoires in COVID-19. Some clones are missing from TCRdb's copy, which holds only in-frame ones; the method was immunoSEQ multiplex PCR. Of 250,000 to 300,000 clones in the sample, roughly 90% were seen once. Sequenced material: peripheral blood. These receptors were collected from a woman in her sixties or seventies with COVID-19, enrolled during active disease.

This clone appeared a few times. This chain links TRBV5-6 with TRBJ1-2; 10 nucleotides agree with TRBD1. CDR3 length equals 14 residues. Trimming took 0 bases from V and 7 from J; bases not matched to a gene: 3. The germline V gene has CDR1 SGHDT and CDR2 YYEEEE. The CDR3 bases are TGTGCCAGCAGCTTGGCCGGGACAGGGGCTGGCTACACCTTC. Residues: CASSLAGTGAGYTF.

V is TRBV15 and J is TRBJ2-7; 7 nucleotides agree with TRBD2. V lost 3 bases and J lost 7; bases outside the gene matches: 18. The CDR3 contains 17 residues. Germline V gene lookup returns CDR1 LNHNV and CDR2 YYDKDF (reference sequence). In nucleotides, the CDR3 is TGTGCCACCAGCAGGGTAGGTGCAGGACCATCGGGAGGAGAGCAGTACTTC. It encodes CATSRVGAGPSGGEQYF.

The gene calls are TRBV4-3 and TRBJ1-6; unclear D gene. The V gene's germline CDR1 is LGHNA and CDR2 YSLEER. With 1 base removed from V and 4 bases from J, the gap between germline ends came to 17 bases. The CDR3 runs 18 residues. CDR3 coding DNA: TGCGCCAGCAGCCAAGCTGCGGCCGGACTATCATATAATTCACCCCTCCACTTT. It encodes CASSQAAAGLSYNSPLHF.

The chain employs TRBV6-1 and TRBJ1-2, with unresolved D. The V gene lost 2 bases and the J gene lost 0 bases, with 13 bases spanning the gap. The CDR3 consists of 16 residues. Germline lookup yields CDR1 MNHNS and CDR2 SASEGT. The CDR3 coding sequence is TGTGCCAGCAGTGAAAGAGCAGGTCCCGCTAACTATGGCTACACCTTC. Protein product: CASSERAGPANYGYTF.

The chain carries TRBV9 and TRBJ1-5; no reliable D call. Germline-derived CDR1 and CDR2 are SGDLS and YYNGEE. V was clipped by 0 bases and J by 1 base, with 8 bases between them. The CDR3 is made up of 15 amino acids. CDR3 amino acids: CASSVGRGSNQPQHF. The CDR3 coding sequence is TGTGCCAGCAGCGTAGGTAGAGGAAGCAATCAGCCCCAGCATTTT.

The chain couples TRBV5-6 to TRBJ1-2; 7 bases align to TRBD1. Germline V gene lookup returns CDR1 SGHDT and CDR2 YYEEEE. This CDR3 has 14 amino acids. V dropped 1 base and J dropped 7; count of bases not matched to a gene: 7. CDR3 sequence reads: CASSLTGVSLGYTF. Written as DNA, the CDR3 is TGTGCCAGCAGCTTGACAGGGGTTAGCCTTGGCTACACCTTC.

The chain uses TRBV6-5 and TRBJ2-5; no definite D call. Germline CDR1 MNHEY, CDR2 SVGAGI. Trimming removed 6 bases at V and 4 bases at J, with 12 bases between. This CDR3 has 13 residues. CDR3 DNA: TGTGCCAGCAGAAAGACAAGAGCAGAGACCCAGTACTTC. It yields the protein CASRKTRAETQYF.

The chain couples TRBV10-3 to TRBJ1-2; unclear D gene. Per germline, CDR1 ENHRY and CDR2 SYGVKD. The CDR3 totals 14 residues. Trimming stripped 2 bases from V and 8 bases from J, with 15 bases between. This CDR3 is CAISESSTIEGYTF. The DNA of the CDR3 is TGTGCCATCAGTGAGAGCTCAACGATCGAAGGCTACACCTTC.

This clone was seen a handful of times. The genes are TRBV5-1 and TRBJ1-1; D might be TRBD1 (5 bases). CDR3 length: 13 residues. V lost 4 bases to trimming and J lost 0 bases, with 7 bases between them. CDR1 and CDR2 (germline): SGHRS, YFSETQ. The CDR3 region is CASSIRVNTEAFF. In DNA, the CDR3 is TGCGCCAGCAGCATCAGGGTGAACACTGAAGCTTTCTTT.

The genes are TRBV9 and TRBJ2-7; D is perhaps TRBD1 (6 bases). V gave up 2 bases and J gave up 0 bases, with 12 bases separating them. Germline V CDR1 and CDR2: SGDLS, YYNGEE. The CDR3 is 15 amino acids. The CDR3 is CASSVSGTRSYEQYF. The CDR3 DNA sequence: TGTGCCAGCAGCGTTTCCGGGACACGCTCCTACGAGCAGTACTTC.

This clone was seen only once. The chain has TRBV27 and TRBJ1-2, with D perhaps matching TRBD1 (5 bases). In germline, CDR1 is MNHEY, CDR2 SMNVEV (reference sequence). This CDR3 spans 16 amino acids. V was shortened by 5 bases and J by 6 bases, with 22 bases between the two germline ends. In DNA, the CDR3 is TGTGCCAGCAGTCAACAGGAAGCCCACGAGTTGAATGGCTACACCTTC. It encodes CASSQQEAHELNGYTF.

This clone has a handful of counts. The chain joins TRBV2 to TRBJ1-2; D call uncertain. Germline V lookup: CDR1 SNHLY, CDR2 FYNNEI. There are 14 residues in the CDR3. Trimming took off 2 bases at V and 2 bases at J, with 9 bases between the two ends. The CDR3 loop reads CASSENTNNYGYTF. The CDR3 DNA reads TGTGCCAGCAGTGAAAACACCAACAACTATGGCTACACCTTC.

The V gene is TRBV7-3, the J gene TRBJ1-1, with a possible D match to TRBD1 (5 bases). The CDR3 is 16 residues long. The germline V gene encodes CDR1 SGHTA and CDR2 FQGTGA. V was shortened by 4 bases and J by 6 bases, with 21 bases between the two germline ends. Here the CDR3 reads CASSSHSTTGEAEAFF. In DNA, the CDR3 is TGTGCCAGCAGCTCCCATTCGACCACAGGTGAGGCTGAAGCTTTCTTT. Based on the CDR3 plus reference TRBV7-3 and TRBJ1-1, the full variable domain is GAGVSQTPSNKVTEKGKYVELRCDPISGHTALYWYRQSLGQGPEFLIYFQGTGAADDSGLPNDRFFAVRPEGSVSTLKIQRTERGDSAVYLCASSSHSTTGEAEAFFGQGTRLTVV.

The CDR3 nucleotides are TGTGCCAGCAGCAACGGACAGGGGGCGAGGAATGAGCAGTTCTTC. It codes for CASSNGQGARNEQFF. This chain uses TRBV11-3 with TRBJ2-1; 11 bases align to TRBD1. With 5 bases clipped from V and 7 bases from J, the junction kept 7 bases outside the gene matches. The CDR3 covers 15 residues. Germline CDR1 and CDR2: SGHNT and YENEEA.

V usage is TRBV9 and J usage is TRBJ2-3, with 13 bases lining up with TRBD2. The germline V gene encodes CDR1 SGDLS and CDR2 YYNGEE. Germline trimming cut 4 bases from V and 0 bases from J; bases unmatched to any gene: 8. This CDR3 is built from 18 residues. The CDR3, as DNA: TGTGCCAGCAGCACCCGGACTAGCGGGGGTCCTAGCACAGATACGCAGTATTTT. Protein product: CASSTRTSGGPSTDTQYF.

This chain joins TRBV6-6 and TRBJ2-6; D is undetermined. The CDR3 contains 15 residues. CDR1 and CDR2 (germline): MNHNY, SVGAGI (reference sequence). The ends were cut back, 5 bases at V and 0 bases at J, with 8 bases in the middle. The CDR3 loop is CASSPTSSGANVLTF. Here the CDR3 DNA reads TGTGCCAGCAGTCCCACGAGCTCTGGGGCCAACGTCCTGACTTTC.

The chain links TRBV2 to TRBJ2-7, with D uncertain. Trimming took 6 bases from V and 2 from J, leaving 8 bases between them. Germline V lookup: CDR1 SNHLY, CDR2 FYNNEI. This CDR3 has 12 amino acids. The CDR3 protein is CASSVVTYEQYF. The CDR3 nucleotides read TGTGCCAGCAGCGTCGTTACCTACGAGCAGTACTTC.

This chain joins TRBV11-2 and TRBJ2-7, with D unresolved. The V end lost 5 bases, the J end lost 3 bases, and 11 bases lay between the germline ends. Germline V lookup: CDR1 SGHAT, CDR2 FQNNGV. The CDR3 sequence is 13 residues long. Here the CDR3 reads CASSPDSFYEQYF. In DNA form, the CDR3 reads TGTGCCAGCAGCCCTGACTCCTTCTACGAGCAGTACTTC. Full variable domain (rest looked up from reference TRBV11-2 and TRBJ2-7): EAGVAQSPRYKIIEKRQSVAFWCNPISGHATLYWYQQILGQGPKLLIQFQNNGVVDDSQLPKDRFSAERLKGVDSTLKIQPAKLEDSAVYLCASSPDSFYEQYFGPGTRLTVT.

This clone appeared once. This sequence joins TRBV5-1 and TRBJ1-1; D is unresolved. The germline CDR1 and CDR2 sequences are SGHRS and YFSETQ. V was clipped by 3 bases and J by 4 bases, with 7 bases between them. The CDR3 length is 12 residues. The CDR3 is CASSSTSTEAFF. The CDR3 nucleotides are TGCGCCAGCAGCTCTACGTCCACTGAAGCTTTCTTT.

The chain is built from TRBV9 and TRBJ2-7; a possible D gene is TRBD1 (5 bases). This CDR3 is built from 13 residues. Germline loops: CDR1 SGDLS, CDR2 YYNGEE. V gave up 0 bases and J gave up 9 bases, with 13 bases separating them. The CDR3 DNA follows: TGTGCCAGCAGCGTAGGAGGTAGGGGTGTGCAGTACTTC. It encodes CASSVGGRGVQYF. Full variable domain (remainder filled in from reference TRBV9 and TRBJ2-7): DSGVTQTPKHLITATGQRVTLRCSPRSGDLSVYWYQQSLDQGLQFLIQYYNGEERAKGNILERFSAQQFPDLHSELNLSSLELGDSALYFCASSVGGRGVQYFGPGTRLTVT.

The chain has TRBV29-1 and TRBJ1-1; D gene ambiguous. V was cut by 7 bases and J by 6 bases, with 12 bases left in between. CDR1 is SQVTM and CDR2 is ANQGSEA in the germline V gene. CDR3 size: 11 residues. CDR3 region: CSASINSEAFF. The CDR3 nucleotides are TGCAGCGCTTCTATAAACTCTGAAGCTTTCTTT.

V and J are TRBV7-2 and TRBJ2-7, with 9 bases identical to TRBD1. The CDR3 loop spans 14 amino acids. CDR1 and CDR2 from the germline V gene are SGHTA and FQGNSA. Trimming cost V 5 bases and J 3 bases; bases outside gene matches: 5. CDR3 sequence: CASSIKGQGYEQYF. CDR3 sequence (DNA): TGTGCCAGCAGCATAAAGGGACAGGGCTACGAGCAGTACTTC.

About this clone itself: This specimen includes other DNA sequences encoding the same CDR3. The chain is built from TRBV18 and TRBJ1-1; TRBD1 aligns across 10 bases. Germline CDR1 KGHSH, CDR2 LQKENI. V was clipped by 5 bases and J by 2 bases; unmatched bases: 5. This CDR3 has 15 residues. CDR3 sequence (DNA): TGTGCCAGCTCAACGACAGGGGGCCTTAACACTGAAGCTTTCTTT. Amino acids: CASSTTGGLNTEAFF.

The chain couples TRBV7-2 to TRBJ2-3, with a possible D match to TRBD2 (5 bases). Trimming took 4 bases from V and 7 from J, leaving 15 bases between them. CDR1 and CDR2 from the germline V gene are SGHTA and FQGNSA. The CDR3 runs 14 residues. CDR3 sequence reads: CASSSREDLNTQYF. In DNA form, the CDR3 reads TGTGCCAGCAGCTCCCGGGAAGATCTTAATACGCAGTATTTT.

The chain couples TRBV12-3 or TRBV12-4 to TRBJ1-2; TRBD1 is a possible D gene (5 bases). Trimming removed 3 bases at V and 7 bases at J, with 12 bases between. The CDR3 length is 13 residues. The CDR3 coding sequence is TGTGCCAGCAGTTTGGCCAGGGTTGGTGGCTACACCTTC. Encoded protein: CASSLARVGGYTF.

V usage is TRBV6-6 and J usage is TRBJ2-7; D ambiguous. From germline, CDR1 is MNHNY and CDR2 SVGAGI (reference sequence). This CDR3 comprises 13 residues. The V and J ends lost 3 bases and 3 bases respectively, with 9 bases between them. CDR3 sequence: CASSYQNLYEQYF. CDR3 bases: TGTGCCAGCAGTTATCAGAACCTCTACGAGCAGTACTTC.

V gene TRBV4-2 combines with J gene TRBJ1-1; a weak D match, TRBD1 (6 bases). Between the trimmed V and J ends, which lost 0 bases and 3 bases, there was a span of 17 bases. Germline V CDR1 and CDR2: LGHNA, YNFKEQ. The length of the CDR3 is 17 residues. CDR3 bases: TGTGCCAGCAGCCAAGATCTGGCAGGGGCAAAGGACACTGAAGCTTTCTTT. It codes for CASSQDLAGAKDTEAFF.

The genes are TRBV7-9 and TRBJ1-5; 8 bases line up with TRBD1. Germline V gene sequence: CDR1 SEHNR, CDR2 FQNEAQ (reference sequence). The CDR3 is made up of 18 amino acids. V gave up 1 base and J gave up 4 bases; unmatched junction bases: 12. CDR3 protein: CASSLGMPGQGGNQPQHF. The DNA of the CDR3 is TGTGCCAGCAGCTTAGGAATGCCCGGACAGGGAGGAAATCAGCCCCAGCATTTT.

V gene TRBV5-6 combines with J gene TRBJ1-5; D is ambiguous. The germline V and J ends were trimmed by 0 bases and 2 bases, with 12 bases remaining between them. Germline V gene sequence: CDR1 SGHDT, CDR2 YYEEEE. This CDR3 spans 16 amino acids. The CDR3 sequence: CASSLGGGWRNQPQHF. Written as DNA, the CDR3 is TGTGCCAGCAGCTTGGGAGGAGGGTGGCGCAATCAGCCCCAGCATTTT.

This clone has more than one count but fewer than ten. V is TRBV5-1 and J is TRBJ2-2, with 7 positions matching TRBD1. V lost 3 bases, J lost 0 bases, and 5 bases stayed unmatched. Germline lookup yields CDR1 SGHRS and CDR2 YFSETQ. This CDR3 is 16 amino acids long. CDR3 DNA: TGCGCCAGCAGCTCTAGACAGGGTACGAACACCGGGGAGCTGTTTTTT. It encodes CASSSRQGTNTGELFF.

The gene calls are TRBV7-9 and TRBJ2-3, with D uncertain. This CDR3 has 14 residues. The germline V gene has CDR1 SEHNR and CDR2 FQNEAQ (reference sequence). Between the trimmed V and J ends, which lost 8 bases and 0 bases, there was a span of 12 bases. This CDR3 is CASAPQTSTDTQYF. DNA of the CDR3: TGTGCCAGCGCCCCCCAGACTAGCACAGATACGCAGTATTTT.